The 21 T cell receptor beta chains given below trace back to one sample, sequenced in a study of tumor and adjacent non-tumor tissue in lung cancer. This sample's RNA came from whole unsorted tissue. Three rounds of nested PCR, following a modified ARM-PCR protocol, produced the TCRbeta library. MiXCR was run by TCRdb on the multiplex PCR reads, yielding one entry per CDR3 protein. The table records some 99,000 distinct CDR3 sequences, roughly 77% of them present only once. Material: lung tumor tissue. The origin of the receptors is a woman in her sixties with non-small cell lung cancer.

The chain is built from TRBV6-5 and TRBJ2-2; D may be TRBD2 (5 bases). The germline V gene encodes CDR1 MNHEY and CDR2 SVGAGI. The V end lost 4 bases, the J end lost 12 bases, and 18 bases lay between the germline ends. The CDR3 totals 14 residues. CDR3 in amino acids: CASSFGEGGGKLFF. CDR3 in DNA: TGTGCCAGCAGTTTTGGGGAAGGAGGTGGGAAGCTGTTTTTT.

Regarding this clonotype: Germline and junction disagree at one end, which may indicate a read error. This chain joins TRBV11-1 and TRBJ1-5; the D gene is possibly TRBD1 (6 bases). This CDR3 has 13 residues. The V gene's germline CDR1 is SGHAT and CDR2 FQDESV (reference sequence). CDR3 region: CASSLVDGGLQHF. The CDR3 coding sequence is TGTGCCAGTAGCTTAGTCGACGGGGGCCTCCAGCATTTT. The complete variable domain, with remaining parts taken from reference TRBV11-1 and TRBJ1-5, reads EAEVAQSPRYKITEKSQAVAFWCDPISGHATLYWYRQILGQGPELLVQFQDESVVDDSQLPKDRFSAERLKGVDSTLKIQPAELGDSAMYLCASSLVDGGLQHFGDGTRLSIL.

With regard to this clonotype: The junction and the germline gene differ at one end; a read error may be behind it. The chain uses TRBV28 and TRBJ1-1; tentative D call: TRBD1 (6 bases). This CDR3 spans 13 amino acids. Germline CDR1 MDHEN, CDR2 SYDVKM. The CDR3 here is CASSLSDRTEAFF. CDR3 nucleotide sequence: TGTGCTAGCAGTTTGTCGGACAGAACTGAAGCTTTCTTT.

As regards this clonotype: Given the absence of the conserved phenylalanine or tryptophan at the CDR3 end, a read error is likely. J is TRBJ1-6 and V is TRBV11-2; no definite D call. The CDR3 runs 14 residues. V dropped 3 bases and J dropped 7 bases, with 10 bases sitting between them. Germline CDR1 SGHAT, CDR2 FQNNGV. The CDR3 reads CASSLGALNSPLHS. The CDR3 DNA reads TGTGCCAGCAGCTTGGGAGCTTTGAATTCACCCCTCCACTCT.

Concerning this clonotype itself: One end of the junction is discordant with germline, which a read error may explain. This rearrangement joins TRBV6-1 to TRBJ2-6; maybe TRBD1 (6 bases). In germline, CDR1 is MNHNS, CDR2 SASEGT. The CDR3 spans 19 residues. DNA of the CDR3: TGTGCCAGCAGTGGCCCGGACAGTGCCATATTCTCCGGGGCCAACGTCATGACTTTC. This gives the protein CASSGPDSAIFSGANVMTF.

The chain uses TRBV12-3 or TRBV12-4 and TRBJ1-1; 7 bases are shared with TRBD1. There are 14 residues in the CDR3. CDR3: CTNSPTGRNTEAFF. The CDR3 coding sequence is TGTACCAACAGTCCGACAGGGCGGAACACTGAAGCTTTCTTT.

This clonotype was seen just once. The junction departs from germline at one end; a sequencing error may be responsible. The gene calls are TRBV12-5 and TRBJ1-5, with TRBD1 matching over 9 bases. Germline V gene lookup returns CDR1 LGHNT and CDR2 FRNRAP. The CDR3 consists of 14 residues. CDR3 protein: CASDLGQGNQPQYF. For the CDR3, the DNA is TGTGCTAGTGATTTGGGACAGGGCAATCAGCCCCAATATTTT.

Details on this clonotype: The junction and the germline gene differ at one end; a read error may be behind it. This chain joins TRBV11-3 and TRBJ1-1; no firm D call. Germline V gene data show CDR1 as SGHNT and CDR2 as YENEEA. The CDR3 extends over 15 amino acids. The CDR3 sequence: CASSLDSRRGTKAFF. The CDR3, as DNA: TGTGCCAGCAGCTTAGATTCGAGGAGAGGCACTAAAGCTTTCTTC.

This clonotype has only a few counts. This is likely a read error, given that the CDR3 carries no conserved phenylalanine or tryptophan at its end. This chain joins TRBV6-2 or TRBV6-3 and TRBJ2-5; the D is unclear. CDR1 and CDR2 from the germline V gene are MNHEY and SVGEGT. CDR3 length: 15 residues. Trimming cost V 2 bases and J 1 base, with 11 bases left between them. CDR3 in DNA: TGTGCCAGCAGTTACCCAACAGCTGGCCAAGAGACCCAGTACTTA. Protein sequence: CASSYPTAGQETQYL.

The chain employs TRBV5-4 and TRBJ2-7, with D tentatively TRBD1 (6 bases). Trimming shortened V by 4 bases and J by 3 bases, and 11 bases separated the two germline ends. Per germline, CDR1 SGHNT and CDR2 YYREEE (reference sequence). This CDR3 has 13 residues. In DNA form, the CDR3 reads TGTGCCAGCAGCAAGATACAGGGCTACGAGCAGTACTTC. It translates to CASSKIQGYEQYF.

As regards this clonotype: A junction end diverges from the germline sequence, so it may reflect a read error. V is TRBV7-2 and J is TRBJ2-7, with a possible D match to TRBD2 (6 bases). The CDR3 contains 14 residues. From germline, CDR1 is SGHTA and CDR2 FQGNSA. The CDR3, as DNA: TGTGTCAGCAGCCCCGGGGGACCGGCCTACGAGCAGTACTTC. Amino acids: CVSSPGGPAYEQYF. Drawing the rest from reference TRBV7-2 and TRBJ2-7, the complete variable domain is GAGVSQSPSNKVTEKGKDVELRCDPISGHTALYWYRQSLGQGLEFLIYFQGNSAPDKSGLPSDRFSAERTGGSVSTLTIQRTQQEDSAVYLCVSSPGGPAYEQYFGPGTRLTVT.

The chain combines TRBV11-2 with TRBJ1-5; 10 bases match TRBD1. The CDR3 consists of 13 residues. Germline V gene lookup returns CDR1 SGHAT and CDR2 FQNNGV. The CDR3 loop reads CDITRDRGQPQHF. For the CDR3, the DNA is TGTGACATCACCCGGGACAGGGGTCAGCCCCAGCATTTT.

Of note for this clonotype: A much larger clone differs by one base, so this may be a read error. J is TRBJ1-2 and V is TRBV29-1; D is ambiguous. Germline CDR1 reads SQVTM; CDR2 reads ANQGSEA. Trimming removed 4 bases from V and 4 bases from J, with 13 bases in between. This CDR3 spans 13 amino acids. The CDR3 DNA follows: TGCAGCGTTGTCAGTACTGGGAGCTATGGCTACACCTTC. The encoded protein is CSVVSTGSYGYTF.

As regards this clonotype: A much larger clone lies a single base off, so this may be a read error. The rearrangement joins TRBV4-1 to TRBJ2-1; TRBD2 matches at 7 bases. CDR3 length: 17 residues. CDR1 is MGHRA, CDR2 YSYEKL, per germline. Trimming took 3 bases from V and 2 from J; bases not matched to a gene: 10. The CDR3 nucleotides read TGCGCCAGCAGCCACATCGATATGGGACTAACCTACAATGAGCAGTTCTTC. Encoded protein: CASSHIDMGLTYNEQFF.

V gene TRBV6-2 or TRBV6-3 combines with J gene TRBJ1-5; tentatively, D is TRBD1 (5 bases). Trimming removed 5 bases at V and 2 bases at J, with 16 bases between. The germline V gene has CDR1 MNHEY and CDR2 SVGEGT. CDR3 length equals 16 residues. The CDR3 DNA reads TGTGCCAGCAGTCCCGTATCGGGACGGGGCAATCAGCCCCAGCATTTT. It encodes CASSPVSGRGNQPQHF.

The CDR3 is CSASAGLAGPGELFF. The CDR3 DNA sequence: TGCAGTGCTTCCGCGGGACTAGCGGGCCCCGGGGAGCTGTTTTTT. V and J are TRBV20-1 and TRBJ2-2; TRBD2 matches at 12 bases. The CDR3 has 15 amino acids. Germline V gives CDR1 DFQATT, CDR2 SNEGSKA (reference sequence). V dropped 5 bases and J dropped 6; count of bases not matched to a gene: 7.

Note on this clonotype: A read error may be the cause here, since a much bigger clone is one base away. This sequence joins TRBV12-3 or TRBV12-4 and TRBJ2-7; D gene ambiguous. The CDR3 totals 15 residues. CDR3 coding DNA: TGTGACAGCAGTAGTATCCGGTCCAGCTCCTACGAGCAGTACTTC. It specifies CDSSSIRSSSYEQYF.

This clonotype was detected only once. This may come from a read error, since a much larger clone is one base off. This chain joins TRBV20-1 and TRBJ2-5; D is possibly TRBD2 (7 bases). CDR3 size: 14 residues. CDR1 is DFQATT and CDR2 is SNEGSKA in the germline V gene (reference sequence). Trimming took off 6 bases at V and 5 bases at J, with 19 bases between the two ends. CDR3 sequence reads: CSAPWWGGEETQYF. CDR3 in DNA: TGCAGTGCCCCCTGGTGGGGGGGCGAGGAGACCCAGTACTTC.

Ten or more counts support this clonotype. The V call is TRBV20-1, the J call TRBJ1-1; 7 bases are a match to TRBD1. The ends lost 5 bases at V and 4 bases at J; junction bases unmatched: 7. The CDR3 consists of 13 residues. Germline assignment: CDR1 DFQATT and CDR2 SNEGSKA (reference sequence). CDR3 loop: CSAHRGPSTEAFF. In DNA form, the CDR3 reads TGCAGTGCTCACAGGGGCCCGAGCACTGAAGCTTTCTTT.

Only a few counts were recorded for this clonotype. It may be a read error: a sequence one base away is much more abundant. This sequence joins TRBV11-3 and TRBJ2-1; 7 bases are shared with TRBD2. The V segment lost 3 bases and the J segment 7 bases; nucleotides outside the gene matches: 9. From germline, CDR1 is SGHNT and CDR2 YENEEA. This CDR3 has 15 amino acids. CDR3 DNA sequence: TGTGCCAGCAGCTTCGGACTAGGGAAGGGAAATGAGCAGTTCTTC. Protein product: CASSFGLGKGNEQFF.

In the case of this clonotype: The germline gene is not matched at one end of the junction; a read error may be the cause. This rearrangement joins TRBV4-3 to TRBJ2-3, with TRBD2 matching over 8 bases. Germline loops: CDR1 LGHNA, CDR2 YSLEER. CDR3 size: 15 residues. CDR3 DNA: TGCGCCAGCAGTCACGGGAGGGTGAGGGGAGATACGCAATATTTT. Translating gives CASSHGRVRGDTQYF.